This is a list of T cell receptor beta chains from one sample in a study of blood T cell repertoires in COVID-19. This table comes from immunoSEQ multiplex PCR, and its TCRdb copy is limited to in-frame clones, with some not included. The sample includes 110,000 to 150,000 clones, roughly 75% of them seen just once. The sample taken for sequencing was PBMCs or T cells enriched from blood (not recorded which). The source is a woman between 50 and 59 years old who had recovered from COVID-19. Both conserved end residues are part of each CDR3. The D gene is left open where the match is weak. Part of the rows lack a size; the others show once, few, many or a class for expanded clones.

CDR3	DNA	V	J	D	size
CASSALTGNYEQYF	TGTGCCAGCAGTGCACTGACAGGTAACTACGAGCAGTACTTC	TRBV27	TRBJ2-7	NA	NA
CATSDPDGRAYEQFF	TGTGCCACCAGTGACCCAGATGGCAGGGCCTATGAGCAGTTCTTC	TRBV24-1	TRBJ2-1	NA	NA
CAWTGSSNTEAFF	TGTGCCTGGACAGGCAGTTCCAACACTGAAGCTTTCTTT	TRBV30	TRBJ1-1	NA	NA
CASPSTNQPQHF	TGTGCAAGTCCTTCAACAAATCAGCCCCAGCATTTT	TRBV12-2	TRBJ1-5	NA	NA
CASSIAKVQSESQRNIQYF	TGTGCCAGTAGTATAGCGAAAGTTCAATCGGAATCGCAGCGAAACATTCAGTACTTC	TRBV19	TRBJ2-4	NA	NA
CASSLDRGAENEQFF	TGTGCCAGCAGTTTGGACAGGGGCGCGGAGAATGAGCAGTTCTTC	TRBV28	TRBJ2-1	TRBD1	NA
CASSESGVRVNQPQHF	TGCGCCAGCAGTGAGAGCGGGGTCAGGGTGAATCAGCCCCAGCATTTT	TRBV10-2	TRBJ1-5	NA	NA
CAISDGGQQPQHF	TGTGCCATCAGTGACGGGGGGCAGCAGCCCCAGCATTTT	TRBV10-3	TRBJ1-5	NA	NA
CAWSVPLHMGLVEQYF	TGTGCCTGGAGTGTTCCCCTCCATATGGGACTGGTCGAGCAGTACTTC	TRBV30	TRBJ2-7	NA	NA
CASSPQAWGDEKLFF	TGCGCCAGCAGCCCCCAAGCTTGGGGAGATGAAAAACTGTTTTTT	TRBV4-1	TRBJ1-4	NA	NA
CASSPSAVRAGNQPQHF	TGTGCCAGCAGCCCATCGGCGGTAAGAGCAGGCAATCAGCCCCAGCATTTT	TRBV7-6	TRBJ1-5	NA	NA
CASSFPFQGARGYTF	TGTGCCAGCAGTTTCCCGTTTCAGGGGGCGCGGGGCTACACCTTC	TRBV28	TRBJ1-2	TRBD1	once
CASSGDRLNQPQHF	TGTGCCAGCAGCGGGGACAGACTCAATCAGCCCCAGCATTTT	TRBV2	TRBJ1-5	TRBD1	once
CASSYSRDTAEPQHF	TGTGCCAGCAGTTATTCCCGGGACACGGCGGAGCCCCAGCATTTT	TRBV6-2/TRBV6-3	TRBJ1-5	NA	many
CASSPNRGAEAFF	TGCGCCAGCAGCCCCAACAGGGGCGCTGAAGCTTTCTTT	TRBV4-1	TRBJ1-1	TRBD1	NA
CASSPGGTGGFTEAFF	TGTGCCAGCAGCCCAGGGGGGACAGGGGGCTTCACTGAAGCTTTCTTT	TRBV7-3	TRBJ1-1	TRBD1	NA
CASSPTGVEQYF	TGTGCCAGCAGCCCTACAGGGGTCGAGCAGTACTTC	TRBV11-3	TRBJ2-7	TRBD1	few
CASSLPNQPQHF	TGTGCCAGCAGCTTACCTAATCAGCCCCAGCATTTT	TRBV7-9	TRBJ1-5	NA	NA
CASSFPPYIYEQYF	TGTGCCAGCAGTTTCCCCCCCTATATCTACGAGCAGTACTTC	TRBV28	TRBJ2-7	NA	NA
CASSLEAGDKLFF	TGTGCCAGCAGCTTAGAAGCAGGGGATAAACTGTTTTTT	TRBV11-3	TRBJ1-4	NA	NA
CASGRDRRNTEAFF	TGTGCCAGCGGTAGGGACAGGAGGAACACTGAAGCTTTCTTT	TRBV27	TRBJ1-1	TRBD1	few
CASSEAGGALSPLHF	TGTGCCAGCAGTGAAGCTGGGGGGGCTCTGTCACCCCTCCACTTT	TRBV6-1	TRBJ1-6	NA	few
CASSLAGGNYGYTF	TGTGCCAGCAGCTTAGCGGGGGGGAACTATGGCTACACCTTC	TRBV7-9	TRBJ1-2	NA	NA
CASSPGVGNTIYF	TGTGCCAGCAGCCCGGGTGTTGGAAACACCATATATTTT	TRBV7-7	TRBJ1-3	NA	NA
CASRANSYDSPLHF	TGTGCCAGCAGAGCGAACTCCTATGATTCACCCCTCCACTTT	TRBV2	TRBJ1-6	NA	NA
CASSQVDLGLAKNIQYF	TGCGCCAGCAGCCAAGTGGATTTGGGCCTAGCCAAAAACATTCAGTACTTC	TRBV4-1	TRBJ2-4	NA	NA
CASSPPGGEGGPLHF	TGTGCCAGCAGCCCCCCTGGAGGAGAAGGTGGGCCCCTCCACTTT	TRBV7-3	TRBJ1-6	NA	NA
CASMLGLKGGAHNSAYNEQFF	TGCGCCAGCATGTTGGGTCTAAAAGGGGGCGCGCATAATTCTGCCTACAATGAGCAGTTCTTC	TRBV5-1	TRBJ2-1	TRBD1	NA
CASSPPLGTGGSNYGYTF	TGTGCCAGCTCACCACCCTTGGGGACAGGGGGGTCTAACTATGGCTACACCTTC	TRBV18	TRBJ1-2	TRBD1	NA
CASSLGLAAYEQYF	TGTGCCAGCAGTTTAGGACTAGCGGCCTACGAGCAGTACTTC	TRBV28	TRBJ2-7	TRBD2	NA
CASSRLAGRGETQYF	TGTGCCAGCAGCAGACTAGCGGGGAGAGGAGAGACCCAGTACTTC	TRBV9	TRBJ2-5	TRBD2	NA
CASSPRTGVQETQYF	TGTGCCAGCTCACCAAGGACAGGGGTTCAAGAGACCCAGTACTTC	TRBV18	TRBJ2-5	TRBD1	NA
CASSYGTGGDEKLFF	TGTGCCAGCAGTTACGGGACAGGGGGCGATGAAAAACTGTTTTTT	TRBV6-5	TRBJ1-4	TRBD1	NA
CASSEALGAGSNQPQHF	TGTGCCAGCAGTGAAGCTCTAGGGGCCGGCAGCAATCAGCCCCAGCATTTT	TRBV6-1	TRBJ1-5	NA	NA
CASSFTSNEKLFF	TGCGCCAGCAGCTTTACAAGTAATGAAAAACTGTTTTTT	TRBV5-1	TRBJ1-4	NA	NA
CASSRTGQALMYGYTF	TGTGCCAGTAGTCGAACGGGACAGGCATTGATGTATGGCTACACCTTC	TRBV19	TRBJ1-2	TRBD1	NA
CASTPTGPPLNEQFF	TGTGCCAGTACCCCGACAGGGCCCCCCCTCAATGAGCAGTTCTTC	TRBV19	TRBJ2-1	TRBD1	NA
CASNWGQGALGYTF	TGTGCCAGCAACTGGGGACAGGGGGCATTGGGCTACACCTTC	TRBV28	TRBJ1-2	TRBD1	NA
CASSPSGGQDNTEAFF	TGTGCCAGCAGCCCGAGTGGGGGCCAGGATAACACTGAAGCTTTCTTT	TRBV5-4	TRBJ1-1	NA	few
CASSLGGPPRGEKLFF	TGCGCCAGCAGCTTGGGAGGGCCTCCACGAGGCGAAAAACTGTTTTTT	TRBV5-1	TRBJ1-4	NA	NA
CASSHQGPYEQYF	TGTGCCAGTAGCCATCAGGGGCCCTACGAGCAGTACTTC	TRBV19	TRBJ2-7	NA	few
CSVGEGDGQPQHF	TGCAGCGTTGGTGAAGGGGATGGCCAGCCCCAGCATTTT	TRBV29-1	TRBJ1-5	NA	NA
CAWSLSYRVNNSPLHF	TGTGCCTGGAGCTTATCCTACAGGGTTAATAATTCACCCCTCCACTTT	TRBV30	TRBJ1-6	NA	NA
CASSSPQGMNTEAFF	TGTGCCAGCAGCTCCCCCCAGGGTATGAACACTGAAGCTTTCTTT	TRBV5-4	TRBJ1-1	NA	NA
CASSPGGTNEKLFF	TGTGCCAGTAGCCCGGGGGGGACTAATGAAAAACTGTTTTTT	TRBV19	TRBJ1-4	NA	NA
CAWSVIRGSGAFF	TGTGCCTGGAGTGTTATCAGGGGCTCGGGGGCTTTCTTT	TRBV30	TRBJ1-1	NA	NA